The sequence of this T cell receptor beta chain was determined in a study of Tregs in tolerant kidney transplant recipients. For this clone: Antigen specificity is unknown.

Method: immunoSEQ multiplex PCR; TCRdb's copy keeps in-frame clones and lacks some. This sample carries 20,000 to 25,000 clones, roughly 80% of them seen once, and the ten largest clones take about 26%. Recipients received nonmyeloablative bone marrow transplants from related graft donors, with transient mixed chimerism. Germline loops: CDR1 LNHDA, CDR2 SQIVND (reference sequence). The CDR3 runs to 15 residues. V lost 3 bases to trimming and J lost 2 bases, with 14 bases between them. Notes on the study in general: The most relevant donor-specific Treg TCRbeta repertoire apparently came from expansion with activated donor B cells.

The sequenced sample was CD8+ T cells from blood (PBMCs), obtained 6 months after the transplant. V is TRBV19 and J is TRBJ2-7; tentative D call: TRBD2 (5 bases). This TCR came from a human patient who received a combined kidney and bone marrow transplant. These T cells may partly come from the graft donor. The CDR3 here is CASSIAGGSAYEQYF. The CDR3, as DNA: TGTGCCAGTAGTATTGCCGGAGGTTCGGCCTACGAGCAGTACTTC.